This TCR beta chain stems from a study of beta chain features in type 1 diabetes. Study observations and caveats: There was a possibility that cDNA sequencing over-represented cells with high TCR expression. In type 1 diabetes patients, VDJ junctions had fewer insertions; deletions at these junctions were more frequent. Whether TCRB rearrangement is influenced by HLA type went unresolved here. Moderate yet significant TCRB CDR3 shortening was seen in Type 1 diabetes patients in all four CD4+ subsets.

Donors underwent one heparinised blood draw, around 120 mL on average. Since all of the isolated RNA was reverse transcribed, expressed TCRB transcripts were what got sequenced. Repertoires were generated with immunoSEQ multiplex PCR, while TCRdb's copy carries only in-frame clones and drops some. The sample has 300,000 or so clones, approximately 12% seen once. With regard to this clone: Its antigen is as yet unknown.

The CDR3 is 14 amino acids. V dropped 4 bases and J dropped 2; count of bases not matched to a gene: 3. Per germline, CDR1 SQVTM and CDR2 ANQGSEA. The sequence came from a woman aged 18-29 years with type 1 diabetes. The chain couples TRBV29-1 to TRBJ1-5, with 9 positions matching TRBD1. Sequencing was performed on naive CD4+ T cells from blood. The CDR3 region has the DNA TGCAGCGTTGTAGGGACAGGGCGCAATCAGCCCCAGCATTTT. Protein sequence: CSVVGTGRNQPQHF.